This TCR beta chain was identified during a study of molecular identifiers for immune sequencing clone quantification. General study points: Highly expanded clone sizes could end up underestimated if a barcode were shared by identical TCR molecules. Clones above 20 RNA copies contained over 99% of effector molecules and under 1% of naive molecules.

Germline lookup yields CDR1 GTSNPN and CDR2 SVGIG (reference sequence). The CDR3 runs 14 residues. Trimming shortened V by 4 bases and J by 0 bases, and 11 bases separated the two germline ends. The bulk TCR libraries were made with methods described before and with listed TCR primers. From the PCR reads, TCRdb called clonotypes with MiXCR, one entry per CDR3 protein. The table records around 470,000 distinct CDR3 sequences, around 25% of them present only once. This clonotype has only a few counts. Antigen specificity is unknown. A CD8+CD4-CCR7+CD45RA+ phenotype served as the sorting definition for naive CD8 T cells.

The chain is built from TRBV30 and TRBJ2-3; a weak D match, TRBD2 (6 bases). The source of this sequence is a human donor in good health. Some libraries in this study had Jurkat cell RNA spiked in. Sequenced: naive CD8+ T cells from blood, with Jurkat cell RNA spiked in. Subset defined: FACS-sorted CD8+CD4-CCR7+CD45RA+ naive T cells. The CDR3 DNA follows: TGTGCCTGGACTAGCGTGGCTAGCACAGATACGCAGTATTTT. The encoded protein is CAWTSVASTDTQYF.